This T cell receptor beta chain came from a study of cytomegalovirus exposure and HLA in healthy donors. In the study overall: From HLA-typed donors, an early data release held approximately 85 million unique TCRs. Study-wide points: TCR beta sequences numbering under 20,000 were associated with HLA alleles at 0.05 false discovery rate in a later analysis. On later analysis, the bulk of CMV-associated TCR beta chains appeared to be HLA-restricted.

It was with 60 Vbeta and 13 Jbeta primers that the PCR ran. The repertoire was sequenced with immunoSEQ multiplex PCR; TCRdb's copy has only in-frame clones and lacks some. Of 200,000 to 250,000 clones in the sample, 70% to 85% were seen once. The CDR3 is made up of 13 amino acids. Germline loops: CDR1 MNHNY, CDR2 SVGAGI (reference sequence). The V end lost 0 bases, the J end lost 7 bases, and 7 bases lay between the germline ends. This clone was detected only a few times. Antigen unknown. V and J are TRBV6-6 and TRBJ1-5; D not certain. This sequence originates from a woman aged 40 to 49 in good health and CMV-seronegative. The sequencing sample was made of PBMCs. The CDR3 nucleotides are TGTGCCAGCAGTTACTCGACCAGGCAGCCCCAGCATTTT. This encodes CASSYSTRQPQHF.